This T cell receptor beta chain comes out of a study of cytomegalovirus exposure and HLA in healthy donors. Points from the study as a whole: The authors later linked a missense DCLRE1C variant to TCR beta V- and J-gene trimming. Reportedly, TCR beta sequences accurately predicted HLA-A and HLA-B alleles in most subjects. In vitro checks showed that a few CMV-associated chains really do target CMV antigens. Earlier analysis yielded a pattern in which most TCR beta V segments were productive about 90% or about 30% of the time.

A note on this clone: Its matching antigen is unknown.

Primers included in the PCR were 60 Vbeta and 13 Jbeta primers. Profiling relied on immunoSEQ multiplex PCR, and the TCRdb table lists in-frame clones only, not all of them. The repertoire table contains 100,000 to 150,000 clones. The germline V gene has CDR1 SGHRS and CDR2 YFSETQ. This CDR3 contains 18 residues. V shed 3 bases, J shed 3 bases, and the junction held 10 bases outside the gene matches. The rearrangement links TRBV5-1 to TRBJ2-1; 12 bases agree with TRBD2. This TCR derives from a man between 18 and 35 years old in good health and CMV-seronegative. The specimen sequenced was PBMCs. CDR3 coding DNA: TGCGCCAGCAGCTCCGGACTAGCGGGGATTCTACACTACAATGAGCAGTTCTTC. Residues: CASSSGLAGILHYNEQFF.